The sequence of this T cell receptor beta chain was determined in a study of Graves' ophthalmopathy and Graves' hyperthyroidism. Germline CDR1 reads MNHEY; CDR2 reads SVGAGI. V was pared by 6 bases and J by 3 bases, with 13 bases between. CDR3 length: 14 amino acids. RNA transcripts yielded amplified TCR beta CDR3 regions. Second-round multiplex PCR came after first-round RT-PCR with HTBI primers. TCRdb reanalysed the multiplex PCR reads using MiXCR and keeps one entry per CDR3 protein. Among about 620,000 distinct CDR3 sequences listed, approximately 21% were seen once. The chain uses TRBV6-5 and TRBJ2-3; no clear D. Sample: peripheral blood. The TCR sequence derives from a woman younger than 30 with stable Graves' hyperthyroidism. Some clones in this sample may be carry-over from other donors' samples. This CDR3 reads CASSFSLQTDTQYF. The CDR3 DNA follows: TGTGCCAGCAGCTTCTCGCTTCAGACAGATACGCAGTATTTT.